Following are 26 T cell receptor beta chains from one sample sequenced in a study of blood T cell repertoires in COVID-19. Clones were sequenced by immunoSEQ multiplex PCR, and TCRdb holds only the in-frame ones, with some missing. The sample gives 73,000 or so clones, 80% to 85% of which show up once; roughly 4.7% is in the top ten. The sample consisted of peripheral blood. Every receptor here comes from a woman between 55 and 75 years old with acute or convalescent COVID-19.

The chain is built from TRBV11-1 and TRBJ1-1; 7 nucleotides agree with TRBD1. The V and J ends lost 5 bases and 9 bases, in that order; junction bases with no gene match: 9. This CDR3 comprises 13 residues. Looked up from germline, CDR1 is SGHAT and CDR2 is FQDESV (reference sequence). As DNA, the CDR3 is TGTGCCAGCAGCCCGGACAGGACGGCTCAAGCTTTCTTT. Its protein is CASSPDRTAQAFF. Using reference TRBV11-1 and TRBJ1-1 for the parts outside the CDR3, the full variable domain is EAEVAQSPRYKITEKSQAVAFWCDPISGHATLYWYRQILGQGPELLVQFQDESVVDDSQLPKDRFSAERLKGVDSTLKIQPAELGDSAMYLCASSPDRTAQAFFGQGTRLTVV.

The chain recombines TRBV15 with TRBJ1-4; D gene unclear. CDR1 and CDR2 (germline): LNHNV, YYDKDF (reference sequence). The CDR3 runs to 15 residues. V lost 1 base to trimming and J lost 8 bases, with 14 bases between them. CDR3 nucleotide sequence: TGTGCCACCAGCAGAGCTCGGGGAAACGACGAAAAACTGTTTTTT. It codes for CATSRARGNDEKLFF. Filled out from reference TRBV15 and TRBJ1-4, the complete variable domain reads DAMVIQNPRYQVTQFGKPVTLSCSQTLNHNVMYWYQQKSSQAPKLLFHYYDKDFNNEADTPDNFQSRRPNTSFCFLDIRSPGLGDTAMYLCATSRARGNDEKLFFGSGTQLSVL.

V usage is TRBV7-3 and J usage is TRBJ2-4; D is unclear. The CDR3 contains 17 residues. Trimming cost V 1 base and J 0 bases, with 13 bases left between them. Germline values: CDR1 SGHTA, CDR2 FQGTGA. CDR3 sequence: CASSLNVLRVAKNIQYF. In DNA, the CDR3 is TGTGCCAGCAGCTTAAATGTCCTCCGCGTAGCCAAAAACATTCAGTACTTC.

The chain combines TRBV2 with TRBJ2-5; D perhaps matches TRBD2 (5 bases). Per germline, CDR1 SNHLY and CDR2 FYNNEI. V lost 3 bases and J lost 2, with 10 bases in between. There are 14 residues in the CDR3. The CDR3 DNA reads TGTGCCAGCAGTGACGCGCGGGCACAAGAGACCCAGTACTTC. It codes for CASSDARAQETQYF.

The chain employs TRBV18 and TRBJ2-7; tentative D call: TRBD2 (6 bases). CDR1 is KGHSH and CDR2 is LQKENI in the germline V gene. V was clipped by 1 base and J by 3 bases, with 16 bases between them. The CDR3 consists of 16 residues. The CDR3 region is CASSPRFSGTFYEQYF. CDR3 coding DNA: TGTGCCAGCTCACCACGCTTTTCGGGGACTTTCTACGAGCAGTACTTC.

This chain links TRBV6-5 with TRBJ2-7; TRBD2 agrees at 7 bases. The junction had 4 bases not matched to a gene; V was cut back by 10 bases and J by 1 base. Germline loops: CDR1 MNHEY, CDR2 SVGAGI. The CDR3 spans 12 residues. CDR3 DNA: TGTGCCACCAGGACTAGATCCTACGAGCAGTACTTC. Its translation: CATRTRSYEQYF.

V usage is TRBV3-1 (or the pseudogene TRBV3-2) and J usage is TRBJ1-3; D gene unclear. Trimming removed 1 base from V and 0 bases from J, with 10 bases in between. The germline V gene encodes CDR1 LGHDT and CDR2 YNNKEL (reference sequence). The CDR3 extends over 16 amino acids. CDR3 sequence (DNA): TGTGCCAGCAGCCAAGTGAGGCGGTACTCTGGAAACACCATATATTTT. Translating gives CASSQVRRYSGNTIYF.

The J gene is TRBJ1-6, the V gene TRBV27; no reliable D call. Per germline, CDR1 MNHEY and CDR2 SMNVEV (reference sequence). CDR3 length equals 14 residues. Trimming removed 6 bases at V and 7 bases at J, with 13 bases between. The CDR3 region has the DNA TGTGCCAGCAGCCCGTCAGTGGGCAATTCACCCCTCCACTTT. Translated: CASSPSVGNSPLHF.

The chain employs TRBV11-2 and TRBJ1-1, with 8 bases matching TRBD1. The trim removed 4 bases at V and 3 bases at J, leaving 7 bases unmatched. There are 15 residues in the CDR3. Germline V CDR1 and CDR2: SGHAT, FQNNGV. CDR3: CASSWTGTKYTEAFF. The CDR3 DNA follows: TGTGCCAGCAGCTGGACAGGGACGAAGTACACTGAAGCTTTCTTT.

The gene calls are TRBV27 and TRBJ2-7, with TRBD1 identical over 9 bases. Germline lookup yields CDR1 MNHEY and CDR2 SMNVEV (reference sequence). Germline trimming cut 4 bases from V and 7 bases from J; bases unmatched to any gene: 17. This CDR3 is built from 17 residues. The chain's CDR3 is CASSSFYRGRQFGEQYF. The CDR3 nucleotides are TGTGCCAGCAGTTCGTTCTACAGGGGGCGTCAATTCGGGGAGCAGTACTTC.

The gene calls are TRBV13 and TRBJ2-3; TRBD2 agrees at 12 bases. The CDR3 covers 18 residues. Losses at the gene ends were 4 bases for V and 4 bases for J; bases not matched to a gene: 12. The germline V gene encodes CDR1 PRHDT and CDR2 FYEKMQ (reference sequence). CDR3 amino acids: CASSSALAGGARADTQYF. CDR3 coding DNA: TGTGCCAGCAGCTCCGCCCTAGCGGGGGGGGCGCGGGCAGATACGCAGTATTTT.

The chain carries TRBV4-1 and TRBJ1-1; 10 bases map to TRBD1. Germline V lookup: CDR1 MGHRA, CDR2 YSYEKL. This CDR3 has 16 amino acids. Trimming took 0 bases from V and 8 from J; bases not matched to a gene: 9. The CDR3 spells CASSQEPGQGFREAFF. The CDR3 DNA follows: TGCGCCAGCAGCCAAGAGCCGGGACAGGGGTTCAGGGAAGCTTTCTTT.

The chain employs TRBV18 and TRBJ1-6; no firm D call. CDR1 is KGHSH and CDR2 is LQKENI in the germline V gene. V was cut by 2 bases and J by 10 bases, with 12 bases left in between. CDR3 length: 14 amino acids. The CDR3 reads CASSPAGGQSPLHF. In nucleotides, the CDR3 is TGTGCCAGCTCACCAGCGGGTGGGCAGTCACCCCTCCACTTT.

This clone was picked up a small number of times. The V call is TRBV3-1 (or the pseudogene TRBV3-2), the J call TRBJ2-5; 8 nucleotides agree with TRBD2. This CDR3 region has 14 residues. V gave up 7 bases and J gave up 1 base; unmatched junction bases: 5. CDR1 LGHDT and CDR2 YNNKEL come from the germline V gene (reference sequence). The CDR3 region is CASTSAGGQETQYF. DNA for the CDR3: TGTGCCAGCACCTCGGCGGGGGGCCAAGAGACCCAGTACTTC.

V and J are TRBV6-5 and TRBJ1-6, with 7 bases that match TRBD1. The germline V gene encodes CDR1 MNHEY and CDR2 SVGAGI. The V segment lost 7 bases and the J segment 6 bases; nucleotides outside the gene matches: 9. CDR3 length: 15 amino acids. The CDR3 is CASTRDSTFNSPLHF. In DNA form, the CDR3 reads TGTGCCAGCACCCGGGACAGTACATTTAATTCACCCCTCCACTTT.

The gene calls are TRBV14 and TRBJ1-2, with 7 bases that match TRBD1. Looked up from germline, CDR1 is SGHDN and CDR2 is FVKESK. This CDR3 is 14 amino acids long. V gave up 1 base and J gave up 3 bases; unmatched junction bases: 2. The CDR3 region is CASSQVRGDYGYTF. The CDR3 coding sequence is TGTGCCAGCAGCCAAGTCAGGGGGGACTATGGCTACACCTTC.

The gene calls are TRBV5-1 and TRBJ2-7, with 8 bases aligning to TRBD1. Trimming took 2 bases from V and 5 from J; bases not matched to a gene: 18. CDR1 is SGHRS, CDR2 YFSETQ, per germline. The CDR3 is 18 residues long. CDR3: CASSFGLRFGTGFHEQYF. DNA of the CDR3: TGCGCCAGCAGCTTTGGTCTTCGATTCGGGACAGGTTTCCACGAGCAGTACTTC.

The V and J genes are TRBV3-1 (or the pseudogene TRBV3-2) and TRBJ2-5; the D gene is possibly TRBD2 (7 bases). This CDR3 contains 12 residues. CDR1 and CDR2 from the germline V gene are LGHDT and YNNKEL (reference sequence). Trimming took off 9 bases at V and 5 bases at J, with 13 bases between the two ends. The CDR3 is CASGGAGETQYF. Written as DNA, the CDR3 is TGTGCCAGTGGGGGGGCCGGGGAGACCCAGTACTTC.

V gene TRBV2 combines with J gene TRBJ2-7, with 9 positions matching TRBD1. J was trimmed by 2 bases and V by 5 bases; bases with no gene match: 13. The CDR3 loop spans 17 amino acids. Looked up from germline, CDR1 is SNHLY and CDR2 is FYNNEI. CDR3 in amino acids: CASSFFSSGTGTYEQYF. In DNA form, the CDR3 reads TGTGCCAGCAGTTTTTTTTCTTCCGGGACAGGGACCTACGAGCAGTACTTC.

The chain joins TRBV19 to TRBJ1-1; D remains ambiguous. The CDR3 is made up of 13 amino acids. Germline CDR1 and CDR2: LNHDA and SQIVND (reference sequence). V shed 5 bases and J shed 5 bases, with 12 bases lying between them. This chain's CDR3 is CASSALTGTEAFF. The CDR3 DNA sequence: TGTGCCAGTAGTGCGTTGACGGGAACTGAAGCTTTCTTT.

The genes are TRBV18 and TRBJ1-6; 9 bases line up with TRBD1. The germline CDR1 and CDR2 sequences are KGHSH and LQKENI. This CDR3 comprises 17 residues. V gave up 1 base and J gave up 7 bases; unmatched junction bases: 8. The chain's CDR3 is CASSPQELQGANSPLHF. The CDR3 DNA reads as TGTGCCAGCTCACCACAAGAATTACAGGGGGCGAATTCACCCCTCCACTTT.

The genes are TRBV6-1 and TRBJ1-2; TRBD1 aligns across 7 bases. CDR1 is MNHNS, CDR2 SASEGT, per germline. Unmatched junction bases numbered 5, after V lost 0 bases and J lost 4 bases. CDR3 length: 15 amino acids. The CDR3 sequence is CASSEAGQLGYGYTF. In nucleotides, the CDR3 is TGTGCCAGCAGTGAAGCGGGACAGTTAGGCTATGGCTACACCTTC.

The chain employs TRBV9 and TRBJ2-1, with TRBD2 identical over 14 bases. The J segment lost 4 bases and the V segment lost 0 bases, leaving 3 bases of the junction unmatched. Germline CDR1 SGDLS, CDR2 YYNGEE. The CDR3 contains 17 residues. Written as DNA, the CDR3 is TGTGCCAGCAGCGTAGCGACTAGCGGGGGGGGATACAATGAGCAGTTCTTC. It encodes CASSVATSGGGYNEQFF.

This chain links TRBV5-1 with TRBJ2-3, with D perhaps matching TRBD2 (5 bases). This CDR3 spans 16 amino acids. CDR1 SGHRS and CDR2 YFSETQ come from the germline V gene. V lost 4 bases and J lost 0, with 15 bases in between. This chain's CDR3 is CASSAGRGFSTDTQYF. As DNA, the CDR3 is TGCGCCAGCAGCGCTGGACGCGGGTTTAGCACAGATACGCAGTATTTT.

CDR3 in DNA: TGTGCCAGCAGTGGCCGGGACAGGGACACCGGGGAGCTGTTTTTT. Its protein product is CASSGRDRDTGELFF. This chain uses TRBV2 with TRBJ2-2, with TRBD1 identical over 9 bases. There are 15 residues in the CDR3. Germline lookup yields CDR1 SNHLY and CDR2 FYNNEI. Trimming took 4 bases from V and 3 from J; bases not matched to a gene: 3. The whole variable domain, remainder taken from reference TRBV2 and TRBJ2-2, is EPEVTQTPSHQVTQMGQEVILRCVPISNHLYFYWYRQILGQKVEFLVSFYNNEISEKSEIFDDQFSVERPDGSNFTLKIRSTKLEDSAMYFCASSGRDRDTGELFFGEGSRLTVL.

In the case of this clone: The sample contains more than one DNA sequence encoding this CDR3. The rearrangement joins TRBV6-5 to TRBJ1-5; D is perhaps TRBD1 (6 bases). Germline V gene lookup returns CDR1 MNHEY and CDR2 SVGAGI. Between the trimmed V and J ends, which lost 6 bases and 4 bases, there was a span of 10 bases. There are 13 residues in the CDR3. CDR3 region: CASRPTGNQPQHF. CDR3 coding DNA: TGTGCCAGCAGACCCACAGGGAATCAGCCCCAGCATTTT.